A selection of T cell receptor beta chains follows, all from one sample in a study of blood T cell repertoires in COVID-19. Method: immunoSEQ multiplex PCR; TCRdb's copy keeps in-frame clones and lacks some. Found here are some 250,000 clones, approximately 86% of them singletons; the top ten hold approximately 3%. The sequenced sample was peripheral blood. The origin of the receptors is a woman aged 25 to 39 who had recovered from COVID-19. CDR3s include the opening cysteine and the closing phenylalanine or tryptophan. D genes are given only for firm matches. Size values are once, few and many counts, or a class for expanded clones, and some rows have none.

-,TRBJ2-7,-,TRBV3-1/TRBV3-2,TGTGCCAGCAGCCAAGGTGATGCCAGCTCCTACGAGCAGTACTTC,CASSQGDASSYEQYF
-,TRBJ2-1,-,TRBV24-1,TGTGCCACCAGTGATTTCAGGGGCGATGAGCAGTTCTTC,CATSDFRGDEQFF
-,TRBJ1-3,-,TRBV7-8,TGTGCCAGCAGCAGGGGTGACTTGAGCTCTGGAAACACCATATATTTT,CASSRGDLSSGNTIYF
-,TRBJ2-5,-,TRBV5-4,TGTGCCAGCAGCTGGGGACTCGCGGGCCAAGAGACCCAGTACTTC,CASSWGLAGQETQYF
-,TRBJ2-6,-,TRBV19,TGTGCCAGTAGTAGTTTCGGGTCTGGGGCCAACGTCCTGACTTTC,CASSSFGSGANVLTF
TRBD2,TRBJ2-1,-,TRBV5-1,TGCGCCAGCAGCTTGGTGTTGCTAGCGGGATATGAGCAGTTCTTC,CASSLVLLAGYEQFF
-,TRBJ2-2,-,TRBV14,TGTGCCAGCAGCCAAGTTTACGGGACCGGGGAGCTGTTTTTT,CASSQVYGTGELFF
TRBD1,TRBJ2-2,-,TRBV27,TGTGCCAGCAGCTCCAGGACAGGGTATAATTCCGGGGAGCTGTTTTTT,CASSSRTGYNSGELFF
-,TRBJ2-2,few,TRBV9,TGTGCCAGCAGCGTCAGGTCGGGGGAGCTGTTTTTT,CASSVRSGELFF
-,TRBJ1-1,-,TRBV9,TGTGCCAGCAGCCCGCGAGGGAGGGGACAAGCTTTCTTT,CASSPRGRGQAFF
TRBD1,TRBJ2-7,-,TRBV6-5,TGTGCCAGCAGCCGACGGGACAGCTACTACGAGCAGTACTTC,CASSRRDSYYEQYF
-,TRBJ2-3,once,TRBV27,TGTGCCAGCAGTTTAAAGGGCAGGGCGAGGGATACGCAGTATTTT,CASSLKGRARDTQYF
-,TRBJ1-5,-,TRBV18,TGTGCCAGCTCACCCAGGGAGGTGACCTTGGGAGTCAATCAGCCCCAGCATTTT,CASSPREVTLGVNQPQHF
-,TRBJ1-2,-,TRBV25-1,TGTGCCAGCAGTGAACTGAATCGGCAGGGTTGGGATGGCTACACCTTC,CASSELNRQGWDGYTF
-,TRBJ2-3,-,TRBV7-2,TGTGCCAGCAACGGAGTTACAGATACGCAGTATTTT,CASNGVTDTQYF
-,TRBJ1-1,-,TRBV11-1,TGTGCCAGCAGCTCCGGATACCGGGTGGACACTGAAGCTTTCTTT,CASSSGYRVDTEAFF
TRBD1,TRBJ1-2,-,TRBV5-6,TGTGCCAGCAGCTTGGGGACAGGGGGCTTTGGCTACACCTTC,CASSLGTGGFGYTF
TRBD1,TRBJ1-3,-,TRBV15,TGTGCCACCAGCAGGGACAGGGAATATGGAAACACCATATATTTT,CATSRDREYGNTIYF
TRBD2,TRBJ2-3,-,TRBV5-5,TGTGCCAGCAGCTCTCTCCCTCTAGCGGACACAGATACGCAGTATTTT,CASSSLPLADTDTQYF
TRBD2,TRBJ2-5,-,TRBV7-2,TGTGCCAGCAGCCGGGCCGGGGGGGTAAACCAAGAGACCCAGTACTTC,CASSRAGGVNQETQYF
-,TRBJ2-2,-,TRBV4-3,TGCGCCAGCAGCCAAGATCGGGCACTAGTCGGGGAGCTGTTTTTT,CASSQDRALVGELFF
-,TRBJ1-1,-,TRBV25-1,TGTGCCAGCAGTGGAAACAGGGCCTGGGGGTACATGAACACTGAAGCTTTCTTT,CASSGNRAWGYMNTEAFF
TRBD1,TRBJ2-1,-,TRBV18,TGTGCCAGCTCAGAGTGGACAGGGCGAGATGAGCAGTTCTTC,CASSEWTGRDEQFF
TRBD2,TRBJ2-1,many,TRBV27,TGTGCCAGCAGTTTATCAGCCTCTCGCGGGGGGGCCGATGAGCAGTTCTTC,CASSLSASRGGADEQFF
-,TRBJ2-1,once,TRBV7-2,TGTGCCAGCAGCACGGGACTTATCCGACTCAATGAGCAGTTCTTC,CASSTGLIRLNEQFF
TRBD2,TRBJ2-5,-,TRBV7-8,TGTGCCAGCAGCTCCAGTCGGAGAGGACTAGCGGGGGGGCCAGAGACCCAGTACTTC,CASSSSRRGLAGGPETQYF
-,TRBJ2-7,-,TRBV9,TGTGCCAGCAGCGTAGCCGCGGGGGCGGGTTACGAGCAGTACTTC,CASSVAAGAGYEQYF
-,TRBJ1-2,-,TRBV15,TGTGCCACCAGCAGAGTCTCAGGGGTGCATGGCTACACCTTC,CATSRVSGVHGYTF
TRBD2,TRBJ2-5,-,TRBV18,TGTGCCAGCTCACCTGGGCCTAGCGGGGGGCCTGAGGAGACCCAGTACTTC,CASSPGPSGGPEETQYF
-,TRBJ2-3,-,TRBV10-3,TGTGCCATCAGTGATTCGAGCGGCTCAGATACGCAGTATTTT,CAISDSSGSDTQYF
-,TRBJ1-4,once,TRBV28,TGTGCCAGCAGTTTAACGGACACTCGGAATGAAAAACTGTTTTTT,CASSLTDTRNEKLFF
TRBD1,TRBJ1-2,-,TRBV5-6,TGTGCCAGCAGCATCCGGGACAGGGGGGTGAATGGCTACACCTTC,CASSIRDRGVNGYTF
-,TRBJ1-2,-,TRBV5-1,TGCGCCAGCAGCTCGGGATGGGAGAGTTCCGGCTACACCTTC,CASSSGWESSGYTF
TRBD1,TRBJ1-1,-,TRBV14,TGTGCCAGCAGCCAAATTTTAGGACAGGGGCCCTCTATAACGAGCCCTGAAGCTTTCTTT,CASSQILGQGPSITSPEAFF
-,TRBJ2-2,-,TRBV7-9,TGTGCCAGCAGCTTCCCTGTGGTAAAGCCCTTCACCGGGGAGCTGTTTTTT,CASSFPVVKPFTGELFF
-,TRBJ1-3,-,TRBV12-3/TRBV12-4,TGTGCCACCTCTGCCCGGGGAAACACCATATATTTT,CATSARGNTIYF
-,TRBJ2-5,-,TRBV12-5,TGTGCTAGTGGTTTGTATGGGCTAGGACAACTAGAGACCCAGTACTTC,CASGLYGLGQLETQYF
-,TRBJ2-7,-,TRBV7-6,TGTGCCAGCAGCTCCCAGACAGGTAGAGGCGAGCAGTACTTC,CASSSQTGRGEQYF
TRBD1,TRBJ1-1,-,TRBV15,TGTGCCACCAGCAGAACGGACAGGGCTTACACTGAAGCTTTCTTT,CATSRTDRAYTEAFF